This T cell receptor (beta chain) appears in the sequencing data of a study of cytotoxic CD8 clonotypes in ibrutinib-treated CLL. Turning to the study itself: Response was recorded as partial in some 25 patients and complete in 2; at median 68 months, around 14 remained remitted and some 12 had progressed. Samples had a mean of roughly 260,000 productive templates and tens of thousands of productive rearrangements. Study outcomes and limitations: At ibrutinib response, clonality increased, and at progression it declined back toward baseline. Progressing patients had sampling times that differed from those of sustained-remission patients.

With respect to this clone: Its target is unknown.

Sequencing was performed with immunoSEQ multiplex PCR; in TCRdb, only in-frame clones are kept and a portion is missing. This table has approximately 130,000 clones, around 84% appearing once. V lost 3 bases, J lost 1 base, and 3 bases stayed unmatched. Germline CDR1 and CDR2: SGHRS and YFSETQ. The CDR3 extends over 15 amino acids. This clonotype was obtained from a human donor with chronic lymphocytic leukemia. This specimen consisted of PBMCs, obtained after 24 months of ibrutinib treatment. V usage is TRBV5-1 and J usage is TRBJ2-5; 10 bases align to TRBD1. Here the CDR3 reads CASSWTGGPQETQYF. CDR3 nucleotide sequence: TGCGCCAGCAGCTGGACAGGGGGGCCCCAAGAGACCCAGTACTTC.